Listed below are T cell receptor beta chains from one sample, sequenced in a study of post-analysis software for immune sequencing data. TCRdb fed the PCR reads into MiXCR, producing one record per CDR3 protein. The sample contains about 770,000 distinct CDR3 sequences, 35% to 55% of which appear only once. The sequenced sample consisted of blood. The source of these receptors is a girl between 5 and 17 years old with multiple sclerosis. The CDR3 runs from the conserved cysteine through the conserved F or W.

TRBV7-8	CASSLEGLSSYEQYF
TRBV20-1	CSASRDTEAFF
TRBV5-1	CASSTRTSLATYEQYF
TRBV5-1	CASSRPTSGTYEQYF
TRBV20-1	CSASNQGPTGELFF
TRBV28	CASSSQAGPYYEQYF
TRBV29-1	CSAEKGGTDTQYF
TRBV12-3/TRBV12-4	CASSPNTGGATEAFF
TRBV7-2	CASSLARGDRVGNQPQHF
TRBV7-9	CASSPPLQGAGNEQFF
TRBV7-6	CASSLANALEGNEQFF
TRBV28	CASSPGVTEAFF
TRBV15	CATSGDLGGEETQYF
TRBV19	CASSQPSGTGAGIQYF
TRBV7-6	CASSDLLAGGPALRNEQFF
TRBV6-5	CASSYSEGSYEQYF
TRBV20-1	CSARDRGWDEKLFF
TRBV12-5	CASGRSTDTQYF
TRBV29-1	CSVVGGEGMLNTEAFF
TRBV10-3	CAISESSWREGRFTDTQYF
TRBV5-1	CASSRTSGRDGNEQFF
TRBV28	CASSFWIKGSYEQYF
TRBV20-1	CSARDSQAARYGYTF
TRBV25-1	CASSSPGTATYNEQFF
TRBV29-1	CSVGGRVTDTQYF
TRBV10-3	CAIRDPSYEQYF
TRBV9	CASSTSGEGVEQYF
TRBV11-3	CASSSGQPPRNTEAFF
TRBV12-3/TRBV12-4	CASSFVGPNQPQHF
TRBV27	CASSSGARTSGTYNEQFF
TRBV3-1	CASSQDFGFYNEQFF
TRBV7-3	CASSLKLAGLNEQFF
TRBV21-1	CASTRTGCETEAFF
TRBV3-1	CASSYGQRSQETQYF
TRBV5-5	CASSLVAGDPTGELFF
TRBV2	CASSEAREKLFF
TRBV5-1	CASSVHGTGNYEQYF
TRBV12-3/TRBV12-4	CASSLDVQGQYF
TRBV20-1	CSASRDRGTYEQYF